The rows below give T cell receptor beta chains drawn from one sample of a study of PD-L1 blockade in urothelial cancer. Sequenced by immunoSEQ multiplex PCR; TCRdb stores in-frame clones only, minus some. The sample lists 50,000 or so clones, more than 70% seen once, with roughly 20% in the top ten. Sample: PBMCs, taken around atezolizumab (anti-PD-L1) treatment. The receptors shown here come from a man in his 60s with urothelial cancer. CDR3s include the opening cysteine and the closing phenylalanine or tryptophan. The D gene is left open where the match is weak. Only part of the rows carry a size: once, few, many, or a class if the clone is expanded.

CDR3nt: TGTGCCAGCAGGGGTAGCCGGAACACTGAAGCTTTCTTT; CDR3aa: CASRGSRNTEAFF; v_gene: TRBV7-3; abundance: NA; j_gene: TRBJ1-1; d_gene: NA; len: 13
CDR3nt: TGCGCCAGCAGCCTAGGGACAAACACTGAAGCTTTCTTT; CDR3aa: CASSLGTNTEAFF; v_gene: TRBV5-1; abundance: NA; j_gene: TRBJ1-1; d_gene: NA; len: 13
CDR3nt: TGTGCCAGCAGCCAATTCCGGACAGGTTACAATGAGCAGTTCTTC; CDR3aa: CASSQFRTGYNEQFF; v_gene: TRBV16; abundance: NA; j_gene: TRBJ2-1; d_gene: TRBD1; len: 15
CDR3nt: TGCGCCAGCAGCCCCCCTTCCGGGAGGGTTAAAGATACGCAGTATTTT; CDR3aa: CASSPPSGRVKDTQYF; v_gene: TRBV5-1; abundance: NA; j_gene: TRBJ2-3; d_gene: TRBD2; len: 16
CDR3nt: TGTGCCAGCAAGGAACAGGGGGTCGACTATGGCTACACCTTC; CDR3aa: CASKEQGVDYGYTF; v_gene: TRBV2; abundance: NA; j_gene: TRBJ1-2; d_gene: TRBD1; len: 14
CDR3nt: TGTGCCAGCAGTTTCACTGGGATAGGGGAAGATAATCAGCCCCAGCATTTT; CDR3aa: CASSFTGIGEDNQPQHF; v_gene: TRBV27; abundance: NA; j_gene: TRBJ1-5; d_gene: NA; len: 17
CDR3nt: TGTGCCTGGACTAGCGGCAACACCGGGGAGCTGTTTTTT; CDR3aa: CAWTSGNTGELFF; v_gene: TRBV30; abundance: NA; j_gene: TRBJ2-2; d_gene: TRBD2; len: 13
CDR3nt: TGCGCCGTAAAGGGGGCGGGGACCCAAGGGGAGCAGTACTTC; CDR3aa: CAVKGAGTQGEQYF; v_gene: TRBV10-2; abundance: few; j_gene: TRBJ2-7; d_gene: NA; len: 14
CDR3nt: TGTGCCAGCACCCAGGCGAGTTTTTCTCAGCCCCAGCATTTT; CDR3aa: CASTQASFSQPQHF; v_gene: TRBV6-1; abundance: NA; j_gene: TRBJ1-5; d_gene: NA; len: 14
CDR3nt: TGTGCCAGCAGTTATAGGACTAGCAACGCAGATACGCAGTATTTT; CDR3aa: CASSYRTSNADTQYF; v_gene: TRBV6-5; abundance: NA; j_gene: TRBJ2-3; d_gene: TRBD2; len: 15
CDR3nt: TGTGCCTGGACAGGGGTCACTGAAGCTTTCTTT; CDR3aa: CAWTGVTEAFF; v_gene: TRBV30; abundance: NA; j_gene: TRBJ1-1; d_gene: NA; len: 11
CDR3nt: TGTGCCAGCAGGGGCAGTCAGATCTCTAATGAAAAACTGTTTTTT; CDR3aa: CASRGSQISNEKLFF; v_gene: TRBV2; abundance: NA; j_gene: TRBJ1-4; d_gene: NA; len: 15
CDR3nt: TGCGCCAGCAGCTCATCCTATGGCTACACCTTC; CDR3aa: CASSSSYGYTF; v_gene: TRBV5-1; abundance: NA; j_gene: TRBJ1-2; d_gene: NA; len: 11
CDR3nt: TGCAGCGCCGCCCAGGGTGTCACCGGGGAGCTGTTTTTT; CDR3aa: CSAAQGVTGELFF; v_gene: TRBV29-1; abundance: NA; j_gene: TRBJ2-2; d_gene: NA; len: 13
CDR3nt: TGTGCCATCAGTGCGCGCGGGGGGACGGGCACAGATACGCAGTATTTT; CDR3aa: CAISARGGTGTDTQYF; v_gene: TRBV10-3; abundance: NA; j_gene: TRBJ2-3; d_gene: TRBD2; len: 16
CDR3nt: TGTGCCATCGAAGAGGCTGGGGCCAACGTCCTGACTTTC; CDR3aa: CAIEEAGANVLTF; v_gene: TRBV10-3; abundance: NA; j_gene: TRBJ2-6; d_gene: NA; len: 13
CDR3nt: TGCAGCGGGGCACAGGGGGGTACCGGGGAGCTGTTTTTT; CDR3aa: CSGAQGGTGELFF; v_gene: TRBV29-1; abundance: NA; j_gene: TRBJ2-2; d_gene: TRBD1; len: 13
CDR3nt: TGCGCCAGCAGCTTGGATACTAGCGGGCCGAGACTACAAGAGACCCAGTACTTC; CDR3aa: CASSLDTSGPRLQETQYF; v_gene: TRBV5-1; abundance: NA; j_gene: TRBJ2-5; d_gene: TRBD2; len: 18
CDR3nt: TGTGCCAGCAGCTCTCAGAGGGGAGGAGAGACCCAGTACTTC; CDR3aa: CASSSQRGGETQYF; v_gene: TRBV5-4; abundance: NA; j_gene: TRBJ2-5; d_gene: NA; len: 14
CDR3nt: TGTGCCAGCAGCTTCCGGGACTTCACAGATACGCAGTATTTT; CDR3aa: CASSFRDFTDTQYF; v_gene: TRBV7-2; abundance: NA; j_gene: TRBJ2-3; d_gene: NA; len: 14
CDR3nt: TGTGCCACCAAAAGCGGACTAGCGGGAGTGTCGGCCGGGGAGCTGTTTTTT; CDR3aa: CATKSGLAGVSAGELFF; v_gene: TRBV10-3; abundance: once; j_gene: TRBJ2-2; d_gene: TRBD2; len: 17
CDR3nt: TGTGCCAGCAGCCGGTGGGGGGGCAATGAGCAGTTCTTC; CDR3aa: CASSRWGGNEQFF; v_gene: TRBV5-6; abundance: few; j_gene: TRBJ2-1; d_gene: TRBD2; len: 13
CDR3nt: TGTGCCAGCAGTTTGGGGCTTAGCCTTCGGGACAATGAGCAGTTCTTC; CDR3aa: CASSLGLSLRDNEQFF; v_gene: TRBV28; abundance: NA; j_gene: TRBJ2-1; d_gene: NA; len: 16
CDR3nt: TGTGCCAGCAGCTTACTTAGCGGGAGACCCTACAATGAGCAGTTCTTC; CDR3aa: CASSLLSGRPYNEQFF; v_gene: TRBV7-2; abundance: once; j_gene: TRBJ2-1; d_gene: TRBD2; len: 16
CDR3nt: TGTGCCAGCAGCCGACTTGGAGATACGCAGTATTTT; CDR3aa: CASSRLGDTQYF; v_gene: TRBV7-9; abundance: once; j_gene: TRBJ2-3; d_gene: NA; len: 12